Listed here are 5 T cell receptor beta chains from one sample, sequenced in a study of blood T cell repertoires in COVID-19. TCRdb's copy holds only in-frame clones and misses some; the assay was immunoSEQ multiplex PCR. The table shows 88,000 or so clones, with over 80% occurring only once. Sequencing was performed on peripheral blood. The receptors stem from a human donor in a cohort sampled during active COVID-19.

The chain has TRBV2 and TRBJ1-5; tentative D call: TRBD1 (6 bases). V dropped 1 base and J dropped 1 base, with 11 bases sitting between them. The CDR3 is made up of 16 amino acids. In germline, CDR1 is SNHLY, CDR2 FYNNEI. The CDR3 region is CASSEDWGRSNQPQHF. CDR3 DNA: TGTGCCAGCAGTGAAGACTGGGGGCGAAGCAATCAGCCCCAGCATTTT.

Comment on this clone: This CDR3 is also generated by other DNA sequences in the sample. The chain joins TRBV5-1 to TRBJ2-1; 11 nucleotides match TRBD2. Per germline, CDR1 SGHRS and CDR2 YFSETQ. The V segment lost 5 bases and the J segment 7 bases; nucleotides outside the gene matches: 5. The CDR3 covers 14 residues. In DNA, the CDR3 is TGCGCCAGCAGTAGCGGGGGGGCCGGGAATGAGCAGTTCTTC. It specifies CASSSGGAGNEQFF.

This chain uses TRBV7-3 with TRBJ1-6; 9 nucleotides match TRBD1. Trimming took 3 bases from V and 9 from J; bases not matched to a gene: 3. Germline V CDR1 and CDR2: SGHTA, FQGTGA. This CDR3 is 14 amino acids long. CDR3 in DNA: TGTGCCAGCAGCTTGGGACAGGGAGGTTCACCCCTCCACTTT. Translation: CASSLGQGGSPLHF.

The chain has TRBV28 and TRBJ1-5, with D possibly being TRBD1 (5 bases). Looked up from germline, CDR1 is MDHEN and CDR2 is SYDVKM. The CDR3 sequence is 12 residues long. V was cut by 5 bases and J by 6 bases, with 8 bases left in between. CDR3 residues: CASSGGGQPQHF. CDR3 nucleotide sequence: TGTGCCAGCAGTGGGGGGGGTCAGCCCCAGCATTTT. Looking up the rest from reference TRBV28 and TRBJ1-5 gives the full variable domain: DVKVTQSSRYLVKRTGEKVFLECVQDMDHENMFWYRQDPGLGLRLIYFSYDVKMKEKGDIPEGYSVSREKKERFSLILESASTNQTSMYLCASSGGGQPQHFGDGTRLSIL.

The genes are TRBV2 and TRBJ2-5, with a tentative D call TRBD1 (6 bases). CDR1 and CDR2 from the germline V gene are SNHLY and FYNNEI. Deletions cut 6 bases from V and 1 base from J, with 12 bases between. The CDR3 length is 14 residues. The chain's CDR3 is CASSSGTPQETQYF. The CDR3 DNA is TGTGCCAGCAGCTCCGGGACACCCCAAGAGACCCAGTACTTC.